This TCR beta chain was documented in a study of T cell changes during pregnancy in multiple sclerosis. After removal of 1 base from V and 3 bases from J, the junction contained 7 bases not matched to a gene. Germline V gene sequence: CDR1 SGDLS, CDR2 YYNGEE. This CDR3 region has 15 residues. Some clones are missing from TCRdb's copy, which holds only in-frame ones; the method was immunoSEQ multiplex PCR. Found here are tens of thousands of clones, approximately 92% of them singletons; the top ten hold 2.8%. The chain couples TRBV9 to TRBJ2-7, with 7 bases that match TRBD2. Sequenced material: peripheral blood, taken in the third trimester of pregnancy. The sequence was collected from a female donor in good health, enrolled as a control in a pregnancy study. The CDR3 protein is CASSVLGDYRYEQYF. Here the CDR3 DNA reads TGTGCCAGCAGCGTACTAGGGGACTACCGCTACGAGCAGTACTTC.